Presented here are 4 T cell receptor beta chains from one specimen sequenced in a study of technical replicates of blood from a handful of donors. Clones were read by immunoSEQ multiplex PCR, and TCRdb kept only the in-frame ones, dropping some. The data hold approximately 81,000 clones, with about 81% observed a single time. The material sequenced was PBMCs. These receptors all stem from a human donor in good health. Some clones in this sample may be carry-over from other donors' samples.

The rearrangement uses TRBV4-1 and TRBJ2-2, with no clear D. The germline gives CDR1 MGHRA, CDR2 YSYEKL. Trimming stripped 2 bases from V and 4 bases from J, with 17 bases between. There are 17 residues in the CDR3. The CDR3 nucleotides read TGCGCCAGCAGCCAACCACCTTTAGTGGGCCCCACCGGGGAGCTGTTTTTT. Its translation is CASSQPPLVGPTGELFF.

CDR3 residues: CASRRAGGSYEQYF. CDR3 DNA sequence: TGTGCCAGCAGGAGAGCGGGAGGGTCCTACGAGCAGTACTTC. The V and J genes are TRBV6-5 and TRBJ2-7, with 10 bases that match TRBD2. V lost 6 bases, J lost 1 base, and 3 bases stayed unmatched. The germline gives CDR1 MNHEY, CDR2 SVGAGI. The CDR3 is made up of 14 amino acids.

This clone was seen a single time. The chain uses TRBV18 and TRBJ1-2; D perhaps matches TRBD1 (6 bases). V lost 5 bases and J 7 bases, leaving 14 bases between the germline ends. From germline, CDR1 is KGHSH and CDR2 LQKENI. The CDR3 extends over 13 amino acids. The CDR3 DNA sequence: TGTGCCAGCTCATTACAGGGTGTCGGTGGCTACACCTTC. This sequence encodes CASSLQGVGGYTF.

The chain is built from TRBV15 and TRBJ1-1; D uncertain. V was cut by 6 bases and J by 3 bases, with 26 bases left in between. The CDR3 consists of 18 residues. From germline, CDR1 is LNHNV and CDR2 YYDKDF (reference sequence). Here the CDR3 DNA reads TGTGCCACCAGTGGCCAAAAGTTGGAGATGGAGATAGACACTGAAGCTTTCTTT. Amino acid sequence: CATSGQKLEMEIDTEAFF.